This T cell receptor beta chain was captured in a study of blood T cell repertoires in COVID-19. Study processing details: Reference gene primer amplification gave estimated nucleated cell counts. Using immunoSEQ multiplex PCR, the repertoire was profiled, and TCRdb retains in-frame clones only, with some absent. The V and J calls and clone size are taken from that table; D and trimming were inferred from the DNA. Seen here are some 45,000 clones, over 75% observed once, and the top ten hold 11% to 15%. The CDR3 has 15 amino acids. With V trimmed by 4 bases and J by 3 bases, 6 bases remained unmatched. Germline CDR1 is SGHNT and CDR2 is YYREEE (reference sequence).

Material for sequencing was peripheral blood. The chain couples TRBV5-4 to TRBJ2-7; 11 bases align to TRBD2. This TCR was sampled from a human donor in a cohort sampled during active COVID-19. This chain's CDR3 is CASSPGGLADYEQYF. CDR3 bases: TGTGCCAGCAGCCCCGGGGGACTAGCGGACTACGAGCAGTACTTC.